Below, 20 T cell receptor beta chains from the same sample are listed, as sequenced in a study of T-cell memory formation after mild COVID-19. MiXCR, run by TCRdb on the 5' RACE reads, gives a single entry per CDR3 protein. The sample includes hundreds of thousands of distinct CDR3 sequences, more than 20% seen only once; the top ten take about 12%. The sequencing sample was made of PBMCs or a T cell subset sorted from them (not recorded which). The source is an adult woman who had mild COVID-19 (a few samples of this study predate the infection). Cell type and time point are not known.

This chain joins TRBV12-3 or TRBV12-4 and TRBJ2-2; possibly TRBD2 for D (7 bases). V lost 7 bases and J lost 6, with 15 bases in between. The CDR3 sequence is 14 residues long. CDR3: CASIPGGGAGELFF. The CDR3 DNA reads TGTGCCAGCATTCCCGGAGGGGGGGCCGGGGAGCTGTTTTTT.

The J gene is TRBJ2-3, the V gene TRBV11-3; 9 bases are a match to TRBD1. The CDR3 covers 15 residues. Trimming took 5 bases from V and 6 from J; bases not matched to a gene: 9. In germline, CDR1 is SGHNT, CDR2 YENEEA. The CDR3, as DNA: TGTGCCAGCAGCCAAAGTGGGGACAGGGCGGATACGCAGTATTTT. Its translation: CASSQSGDRADTQYF.

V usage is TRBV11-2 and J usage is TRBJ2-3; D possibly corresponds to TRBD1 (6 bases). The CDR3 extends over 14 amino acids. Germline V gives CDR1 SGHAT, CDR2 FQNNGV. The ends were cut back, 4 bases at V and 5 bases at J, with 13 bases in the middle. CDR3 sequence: CASSYRVALDTQYF. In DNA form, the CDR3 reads TGTGCCAGCAGCTACAGGGTTGCACTAGATACGCAGTATTTT.

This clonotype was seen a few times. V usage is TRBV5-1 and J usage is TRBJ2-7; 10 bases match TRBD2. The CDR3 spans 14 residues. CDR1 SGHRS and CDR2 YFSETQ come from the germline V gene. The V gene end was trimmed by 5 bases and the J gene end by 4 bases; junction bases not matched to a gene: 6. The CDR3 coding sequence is TGCGCCAGCAGTCGCGGACTAGCGGCATACGAGCAGTACTTC. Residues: CASSRGLAAYEQYF. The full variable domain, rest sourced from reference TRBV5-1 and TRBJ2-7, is KAGVTQTPRYLIKTRGQQVTLSCSPISGHRSVSWYQQTPGQGLQFLFEYFSETQRNKGNFPGRFSGRQFSNSRSEMNVSTLELGDSALYLCASSRGLAAYEQYFGPGTRLTVT.

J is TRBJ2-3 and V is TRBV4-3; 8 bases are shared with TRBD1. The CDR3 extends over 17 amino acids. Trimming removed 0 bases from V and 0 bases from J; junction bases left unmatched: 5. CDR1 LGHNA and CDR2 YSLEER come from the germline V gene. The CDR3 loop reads CASSQDRGTGSTDTQYF. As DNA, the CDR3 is TGCGCCAGCAGCCAAGATCGTGGGACAGGTAGCACAGATACGCAGTATTTT.

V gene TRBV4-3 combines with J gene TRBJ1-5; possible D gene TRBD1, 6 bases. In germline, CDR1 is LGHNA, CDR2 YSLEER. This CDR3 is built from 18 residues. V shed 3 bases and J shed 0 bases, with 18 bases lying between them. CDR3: CASSHHYRTDYSNQPQHF. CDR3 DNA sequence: TGCGCCAGCAGCCACCATTATCGGACAGACTATAGCAATCAGCCCCAGCATTTT.

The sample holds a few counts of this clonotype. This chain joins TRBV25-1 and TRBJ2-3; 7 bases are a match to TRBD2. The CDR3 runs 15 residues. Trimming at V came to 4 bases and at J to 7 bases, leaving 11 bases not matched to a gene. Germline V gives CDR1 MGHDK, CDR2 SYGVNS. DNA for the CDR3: TGTGCCAGCAGTGTCCTTAGCGGGCTTCGACATACGCAGTATTTT. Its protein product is CASSVLSGLRHTQYF. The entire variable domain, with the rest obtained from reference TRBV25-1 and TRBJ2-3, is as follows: EADIYQTPRYLVIGTGKKITLECSQTMGHDKMYWYQQDPGMELHLIHYSYGVNSTEKGDLSSESTVSRIRTEHFPLTLESARPSHTSQYLCASSVLSGLRHTQYFGPGTRLTVL.

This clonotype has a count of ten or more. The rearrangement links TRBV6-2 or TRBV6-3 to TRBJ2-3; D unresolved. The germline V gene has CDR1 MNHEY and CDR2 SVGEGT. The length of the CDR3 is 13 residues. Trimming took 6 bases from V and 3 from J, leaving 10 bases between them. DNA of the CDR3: TGTGCCAGCAGCCTGACCGAGACAGATACGCAGTATTTT. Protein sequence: CASSLTETDTQYF.

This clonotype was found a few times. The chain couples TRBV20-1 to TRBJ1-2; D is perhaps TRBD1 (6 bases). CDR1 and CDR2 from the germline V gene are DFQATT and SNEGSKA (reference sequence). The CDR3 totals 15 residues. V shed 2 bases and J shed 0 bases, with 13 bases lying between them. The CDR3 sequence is CSARKGQGTNYGYTF. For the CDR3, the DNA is TGCAGTGCTAGAAAGGGTCAGGGGACTAACTATGGCTACACCTTC.

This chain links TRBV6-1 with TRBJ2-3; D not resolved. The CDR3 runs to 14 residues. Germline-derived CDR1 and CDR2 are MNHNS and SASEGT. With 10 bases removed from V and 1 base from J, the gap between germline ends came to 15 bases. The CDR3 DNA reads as TGTGCCACGCAGGCCGCCGGAGGCACAGATACGCAGTATTTT. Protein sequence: CATQAAGGTDTQYF.

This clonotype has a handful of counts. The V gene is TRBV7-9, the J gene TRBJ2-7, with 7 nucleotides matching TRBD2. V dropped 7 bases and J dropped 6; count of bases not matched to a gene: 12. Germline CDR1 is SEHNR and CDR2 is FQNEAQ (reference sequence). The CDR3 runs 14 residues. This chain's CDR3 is CASMRIFPGGEQYF. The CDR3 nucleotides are TGTGCCAGCATGCGTATCTTCCCGGGGGGCGAGCAGTACTTC.

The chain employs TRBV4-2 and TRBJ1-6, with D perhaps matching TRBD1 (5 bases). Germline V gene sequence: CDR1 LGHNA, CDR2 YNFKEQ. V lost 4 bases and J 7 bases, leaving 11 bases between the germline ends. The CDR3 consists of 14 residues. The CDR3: CASSLDSENSPLHF. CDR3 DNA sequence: TGTGCCAGCAGCCTCGACAGCGAGAATTCACCCCTCCACTTT.

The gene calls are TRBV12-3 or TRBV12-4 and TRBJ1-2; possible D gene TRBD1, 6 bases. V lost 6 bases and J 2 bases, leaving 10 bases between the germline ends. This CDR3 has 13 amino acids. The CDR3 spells CASSVTGNYGYTF. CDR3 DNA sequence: TGTGCCAGCAGCGTCACAGGGAACTATGGCTACACCTTC.

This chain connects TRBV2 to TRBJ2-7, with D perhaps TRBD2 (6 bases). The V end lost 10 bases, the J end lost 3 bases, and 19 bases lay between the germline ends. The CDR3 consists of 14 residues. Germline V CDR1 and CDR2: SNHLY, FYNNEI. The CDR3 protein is CAILPDGGGYEQYF. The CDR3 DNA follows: TGTGCCATCCTACCGGACGGGGGAGGCTACGAGCAGTACTTC.

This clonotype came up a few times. The CDR3 DNA sequence: TGCAGTGCTTGGGACGGGCGAAACTATGGCTACACCTTC. This codes for CSAWDGRNYGYTF. The gene calls are TRBV20-1 and TRBJ1-2; possible D gene TRBD1, 5 bases. The CDR3 has 13 amino acids. V lost 5 bases to trimming and J lost 2 bases, with 12 bases between them. CDR1 and CDR2 (germline): DFQATT, SNEGSKA (reference sequence).

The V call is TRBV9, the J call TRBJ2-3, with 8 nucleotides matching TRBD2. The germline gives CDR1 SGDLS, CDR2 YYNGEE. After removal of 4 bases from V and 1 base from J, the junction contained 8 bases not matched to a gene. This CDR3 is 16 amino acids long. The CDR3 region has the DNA TGTGCCAGCAGCCCCCAAGCGGGAGCGGGCACAGATACGCAGTATTTT. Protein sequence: CASSPQAGAGTDTQYF.

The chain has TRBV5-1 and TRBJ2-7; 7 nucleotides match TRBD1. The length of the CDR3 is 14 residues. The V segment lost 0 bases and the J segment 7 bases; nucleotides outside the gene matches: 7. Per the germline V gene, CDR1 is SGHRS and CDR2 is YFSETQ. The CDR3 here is CASSLELGQAEQYF. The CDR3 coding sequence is TGCGCCAGCAGCTTGGAACTAGGACAGGCGGAGCAGTACTTC.

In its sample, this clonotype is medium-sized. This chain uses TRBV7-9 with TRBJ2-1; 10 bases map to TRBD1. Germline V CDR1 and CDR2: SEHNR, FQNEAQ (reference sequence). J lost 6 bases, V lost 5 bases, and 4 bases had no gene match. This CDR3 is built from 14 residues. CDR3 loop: CASSPWTGGNEQFF. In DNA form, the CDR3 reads TGTGCCAGCAGCCCATGGACAGGGGGCAATGAGCAGTTCTTC.

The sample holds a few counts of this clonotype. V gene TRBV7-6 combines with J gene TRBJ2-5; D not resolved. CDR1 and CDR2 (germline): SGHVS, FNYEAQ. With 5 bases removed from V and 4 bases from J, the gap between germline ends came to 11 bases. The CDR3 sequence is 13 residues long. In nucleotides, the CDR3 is TGTGCCAGCAGCCCCGGAGTTAGAGAGACCCAGTACTTC. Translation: CASSPGVRETQYF.

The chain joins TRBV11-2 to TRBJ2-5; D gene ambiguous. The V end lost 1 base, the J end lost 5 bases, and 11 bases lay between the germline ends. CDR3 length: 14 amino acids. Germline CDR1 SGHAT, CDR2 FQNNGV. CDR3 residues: CASSLGHSRETQYF. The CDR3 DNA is TGTGCCAGCAGCTTAGGACACTCCCGGGAGACCCAGTACTTC.